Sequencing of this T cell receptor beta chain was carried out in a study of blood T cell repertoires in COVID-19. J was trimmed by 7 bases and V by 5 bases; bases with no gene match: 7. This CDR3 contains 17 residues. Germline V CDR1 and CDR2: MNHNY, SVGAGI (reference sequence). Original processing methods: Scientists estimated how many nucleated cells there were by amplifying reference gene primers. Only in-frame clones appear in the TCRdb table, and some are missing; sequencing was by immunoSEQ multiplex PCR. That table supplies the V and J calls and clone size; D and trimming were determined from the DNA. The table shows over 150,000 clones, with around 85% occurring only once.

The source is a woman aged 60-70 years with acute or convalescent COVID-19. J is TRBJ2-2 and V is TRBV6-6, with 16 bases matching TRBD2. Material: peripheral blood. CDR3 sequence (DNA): TGTGCCAGCAGTCCCGGGACTAGCGGGGGGGCTGGCGGGGAGCTGTTTTTT. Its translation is CASSPGTSGGAGGELFF.